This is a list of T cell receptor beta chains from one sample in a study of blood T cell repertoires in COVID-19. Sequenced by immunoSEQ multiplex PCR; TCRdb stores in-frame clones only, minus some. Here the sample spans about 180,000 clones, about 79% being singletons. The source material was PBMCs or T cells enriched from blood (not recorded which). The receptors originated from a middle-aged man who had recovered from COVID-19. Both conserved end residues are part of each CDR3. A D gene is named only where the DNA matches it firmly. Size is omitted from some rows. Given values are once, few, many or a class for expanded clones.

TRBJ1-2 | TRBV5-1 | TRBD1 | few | TGCGCCAGCAGCCGCGGACAGGGGGCTGGTAACTATGGCTACACCTTC | CASSRGQGAGNYGYTF
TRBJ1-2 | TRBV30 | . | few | TGTGCCTGGGCGACACCTCCTAACTATGGCTACACCTTC | CAWATPPNYGYTF
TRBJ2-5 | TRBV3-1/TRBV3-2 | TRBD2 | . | TGTGCCAGCAGCCCCTTCGGGGCGGGGGGTGAGACCCAGTACTTC | CASSPFGAGGETQYF
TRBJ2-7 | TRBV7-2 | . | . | TGTGCCAGCAGCCCAAGGACAGTTACCTACGAGCAGTACTTC | CASSPRTVTYEQYF
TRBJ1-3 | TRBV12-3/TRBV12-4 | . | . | TGTGCCAGCACCTGGACACAAGGAAACACCATATATTTT | CASTWTQGNTIYF
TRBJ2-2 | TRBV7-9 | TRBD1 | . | TGTGCCAGCAGCTGGGGCCAGGACAGGCCCGGGGAGCTGTTTTTT | CASSWGQDRPGELFF
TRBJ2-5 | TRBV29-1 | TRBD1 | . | TGCAGCGTTTGGGGAGACAGGGGATCAGAGACCCAGTACTTC | CSVWGDRGSETQYF
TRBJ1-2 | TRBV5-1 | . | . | TGCGCCAGCAGCTTTGACGGGGTCGCTAACTATGGCTACACCTTC | CASSFDGVANYGYTF
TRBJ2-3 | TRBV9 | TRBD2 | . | TGTGCCAGCAGCGAGGCAGATCGATTCCGGGGGGGAAGCACAGATACGCAGTATTTT | CASSEADRFRGGSTDTQYF
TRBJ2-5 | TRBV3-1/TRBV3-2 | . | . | TGTGCCAGCAGCCAAGATCCCGCCAGCCAGTACTTC | CASSQDPASQYF
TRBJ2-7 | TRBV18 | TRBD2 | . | TGTGCCAGCTCACCGGCCCGAAACGGGGGGGCTGACGAGCAGTACTTC | CASSPARNGGADEQYF
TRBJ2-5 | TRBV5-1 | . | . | TGCGCCAGCAGCCCCAAAGCAGAGACCCAGTACTTC | CASSPKAETQYF
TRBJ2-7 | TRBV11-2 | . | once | TGTGCCAGCGCGTCCAGGGTAACCTACGAGCAGTACTTC | CASASRVTYEQYF
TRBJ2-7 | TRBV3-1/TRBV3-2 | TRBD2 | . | TGTGCCAGCAGGGAGACCGGGACTAGCGGTTCCTACGAGCAGTACTTC | CASRETGTSGSYEQYF
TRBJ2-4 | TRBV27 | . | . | TGTGCCAGCAGTGTCGACAGTCGAATATTCGGCCCCCAAATCATTCAGTACTTC | CASSVDSRIFGPQIIQYF
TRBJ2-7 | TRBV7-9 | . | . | TGTGCCAGCAGCGCGGGGGCGGGGGCTTCCTACGAGCAGTACTTC | CASSAGAGASYEQYF
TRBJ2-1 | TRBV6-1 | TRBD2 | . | TGTGCCAGCAGTGACCGGAGGGGCGGGAGGAATGAGCAGTTCTTC | CASSDRRGGRNEQFF
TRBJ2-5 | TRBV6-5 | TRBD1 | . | TGTGCCAGCGACAGGGATTTTGGAGAGACCCAGTACTTC | CASDRDFGETQYF
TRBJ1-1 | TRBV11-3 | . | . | TGTGCCAGCAGCTTAGGTGGCACCCTGAACACTGAAGCTTTCTTT | CASSLGGTLNTEAFF
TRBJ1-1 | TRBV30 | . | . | TGTGCCTGGAGTGTAAGGTCTTCTAGGGGCACTGAAGCTTTCTTT | CAWSVRSSRGTEAFF
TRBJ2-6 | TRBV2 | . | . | TGTGCCAGCGGCCGACAGACTCGCTCTGGGGCCAACGTCCTGACTTTC | CASGRQTRSGANVLTF
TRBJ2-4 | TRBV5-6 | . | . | TGTGCCAGCAGCCTACAGGGAGCCAAAAACATTCAGTACTTC | CASSLQGAKNIQYF
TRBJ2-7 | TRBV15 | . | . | TGTGCCACCAGCAGAGCCCTGGACAGCTACGAGCAGTACTTC | CATSRALDSYEQYF
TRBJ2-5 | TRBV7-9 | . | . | TGTGCCAGCAGCCCCCCCGCGGAGACCCAGTACTTC | CASSPPAETQYF
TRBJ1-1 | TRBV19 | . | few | TGTGCCAGTAGTATGGACAGCAAGAACACTGAAGCTTTCTTT | CASSMDSKNTEAFF
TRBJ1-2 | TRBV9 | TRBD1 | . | TGTGCCAGCAGCGCGGTACAGGGGGCAGGAGGTAATGGCTACACCTTC | CASSAVQGAGGNGYTF
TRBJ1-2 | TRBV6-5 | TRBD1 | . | TGTGCCAGCAGTTCCACGACAGGGCGCAACTATGGCTACACCTTC | CASSSTTGRNYGYTF
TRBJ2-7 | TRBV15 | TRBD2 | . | TGTGCCACCAGCAGAGAGTCTAGCGGGGGGCAAAACGAGCAGTACTTC | CATSRESSGGQNEQYF
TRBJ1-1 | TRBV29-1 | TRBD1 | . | TGCAGCTCCCGGACAGGTGCGAACACTGAAGCTTTCTTT | CSSRTGANTEAFF